This paragraph reports one TCR beta chain. Its antigen remains unidentified. CDR3 length equals 15 residues. Germline V CDR1 and CDR2: LNHDA, SQIVND (reference sequence). The V end was cut by 4 bases, the J end by 0 bases, with 12 bases between. Mismatch repair deficiency was confirmed in all patients, by PCR or immunohistochemistry. TCR sequencing covered a few patients who responded to pembrolizumab. These data originate in a study of PD-1 blockade in mismatch repair-deficient tumors. Study details: Enrolled about 2013-2017, patients had progressing, pretreated mismatch repair-deficient cancers of around twelve types.

Only in-frame clones appear in the TCRdb table, and some are missing; sequencing was by immunoSEQ multiplex PCR. The data show 80,000 to 130,000 clones, 82% seen once. Points from the study as a whole: After pembrolizumab, tumor-resident clones rose rapidly, then generally contracted before radiologic responses.

Specimen: peripheral blood, collected approximately 35 weeks after starting pembrolizumab. The TCR sequence derives from an adult with mismatch repair-deficient cancer. V usage is TRBV19 and J usage is TRBJ1-1; D ambiguous. In DNA form, the CDR3 reads TGTGCCAGTAGTAGTGCCGAAGATTTGAACACTGAAGCTTTCTTT. Amino acids: CASSSAEDLNTEAFF.